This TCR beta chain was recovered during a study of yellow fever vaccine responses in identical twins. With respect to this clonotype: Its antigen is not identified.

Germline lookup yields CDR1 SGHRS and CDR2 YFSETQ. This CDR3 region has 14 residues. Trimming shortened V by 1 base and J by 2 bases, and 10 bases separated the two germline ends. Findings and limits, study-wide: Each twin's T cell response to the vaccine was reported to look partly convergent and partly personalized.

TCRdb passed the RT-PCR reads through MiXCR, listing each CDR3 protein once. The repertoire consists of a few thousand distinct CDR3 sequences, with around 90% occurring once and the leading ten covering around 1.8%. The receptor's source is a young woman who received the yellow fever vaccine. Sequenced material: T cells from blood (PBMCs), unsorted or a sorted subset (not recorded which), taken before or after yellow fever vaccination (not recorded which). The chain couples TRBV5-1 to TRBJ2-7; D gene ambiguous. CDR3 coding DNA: TGCGCCAGCAGCTTGATTGGAGCAACCTACGAGCAGTACTTC. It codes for CASSLIGATYEQYF. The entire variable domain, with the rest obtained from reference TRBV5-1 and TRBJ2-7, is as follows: KAGVTQTPRYLIKTRGQQVTLSCSPISGHRSVSWYQQTPGQGLQFLFEYFSETQRNKGNFPGRFSGRQFSNSRSEMNVSTLELGDSALYLCASSLIGATYEQYFGPGTRLTVT.